Below, 30 T cell receptor beta chains from the same sample are listed, as sequenced in a study of spatial heterogeneity in lung cancer. Stated time point: sample taken at primary tumor resection. Whole RNA came from tumor, nontumor lung or frozen PBMC and was sequenced without being sorted. TCRdb processed the 5' RACE reads anew with MiXCR; each CDR3 protein has one entry. The sample holds roughly 5,200 distinct CDR3 sequences; about 26% are singletons and the top ten take less than 20%. The sample was PBMCs, taken at surgery. The receptors shown here come from a male donor with early-stage non-small cell lung cancer.

The chain uses TRBV29-1 and TRBJ2-3, with a weak D call TRBD2 (6 bases). CDR1 and CDR2 from the germline V gene are SQVTM and ANQGSEA. The length of the CDR3 is 12 residues. The V end lost 8 bases, the J end lost 6 bases, and 15 bases lay between the germline ends. CDR3 sequence (DNA): TGCAGCACGGACACGGGAGACGATACGCAGTATTTT. Protein sequence: CSTDTGDDTQYF.

V and J are TRBV20-1 and TRBJ2-7; 13 positions agree with TRBD2. Trimming removed 0 bases from V and 6 bases from J; junction bases left unmatched: 8. This CDR3 is 16 amino acids long. CDR1 and CDR2 (germline): DFQATT, SNEGSKA (reference sequence). CDR3 nucleotides: TGCAGTGCTAGAGATTCGAGGGGGACTAGCGGGATCGAGCAGTACTTC. Residues: CSARDSRGTSGIEQYF.

This clonotype was picked up many times. The J gene is TRBJ2-1, the V gene TRBV11-2, with 12 bases fitting TRBD2. Germline assignment: CDR1 SGHAT and CDR2 FQNNGV. With 3 bases clipped from V and 10 bases from J, the junction kept 1 base outside the gene matches. This CDR3 has 13 residues. CDR3 DNA sequence: TGTGCCAGCAGCTTCGGGACTAGCGGGGAGCAGTTCTTC. Translating gives CASSFGTSGEQFF.

The chain recombines TRBV6-5 with TRBJ2-4; 9 bases are a match to TRBD1. Germline CDR1 reads MNHEY; CDR2 reads SVGAGI. CDR3 size: 15 residues. V was clipped by 4 bases and J by 3 bases; unmatched bases: 4. The CDR3 protein is CASSSPGQGKNIQYF. The CDR3, as DNA: TGTGCCAGCAGTTCCCCGGGACAGGGCAAAAACATTCAGTACTTC.

This chain joins TRBV20-1 and TRBJ1-3; D not certain. The CDR3 loop spans 13 amino acids. The V end was cut by 2 bases, the J end by 0 bases, with 5 bases between. CDR1 and CDR2 from the germline V gene are DFQATT and SNEGSKA (reference sequence). CDR3: CSARLNSGNTIYF. CDR3 bases: TGCAGTGCTAGACTCAACTCTGGAAACACCATATATTTT.

The chain employs TRBV3-1 and TRBJ2-1; 8 bases line up with TRBD2. The CDR3 runs to 15 residues. The V gene end was trimmed by 0 bases and the J gene end by 6 bases; junction bases not matched to a gene: 4. Germline V gene lookup returns CDR1 LGHDT and CDR2 YNNKEL (reference sequence). CDR3 loop: CASSQDAAGGNEQFF. As DNA, the CDR3 is TGTGCCAGCAGCCAAGATGCGGCGGGGGGCAATGAGCAGTTCTTC.

The genes are TRBV7-9 and TRBJ2-7; no definite D call. The V gene's germline CDR1 is SEHNR and CDR2 FQNEAQ (reference sequence). V was clipped by 10 bases and J by 5 bases, with 30 bases between them. The CDR3 consists of 17 residues. The CDR3, as DNA: TGTGCCATGCACTTTCCCATCCGGTCCGAGCTGGCCGACGAGCAGTACTTC. Protein product: CAMHFPIRSELADEQYF.

DNA of the CDR3: TGTGCCAGCAGTGACCCCCAGGGGGCGAGTGAAAAACTGTTTTTT. The encoded protein is CASSDPQGASEKLFF. This rearrangement joins TRBV25-1 to TRBJ1-4, with TRBD1 matching over 8 bases. J gave up 7 bases and V 3 bases, and 7 bases lay outside the gene matches. The CDR3 extends over 15 amino acids. CDR1 is MGHDK, CDR2 SYGVNS, per germline. Looking up the rest from reference TRBV25-1 and TRBJ1-4 gives the full variable domain: EADIYQTPRYLVIGTGKKITLECSQTMGHDKMYWYQQDPGMELHLIHYSYGVNSTEKGDLSSESTVSRIRTEHFPLTLESARPSHTSQYLCASSDPQGASEKLFFGSGTQLSVL.

The chain couples TRBV6-5 to TRBJ2-7, with D perhaps TRBD1 or TRBD2 (5 bases each). The CDR3 consists of 13 residues. Trimming cost V 5 bases and J 9 bases, with 17 bases left between them. Per germline, CDR1 MNHEY and CDR2 SVGAGI. CDR3 nucleotide sequence: TGTGCCAGCAGTCCAGCTCCGACGGGGCCGCAGTACTTC. Translating gives CASSPAPTGPQYF.

By share, this clonotype counts as medium-sized. The chain uses TRBV7-2 and TRBJ2-1, with D possibly called TRBD1 or TRBD2 (5 bases each). The CDR3 totals 15 residues. Trimming took off 5 bases at V and 0 bases at J, with 11 bases between the two ends. Germline V gene sequence: CDR1 SGHTA, CDR2 FQGNSA. The CDR3 protein is CASSPPGGSYNEQFF. The CDR3 region has the DNA TGTGCCAGCAGCCCACCTGGGGGCTCCTACAATGAGCAGTTCTTC.

This clonotype has a handful of counts. This chain joins TRBV29-1 and TRBJ2-3; 10 bases map to TRBD2. CDR1 and CDR2 from the germline V gene are SQVTM and ANQGSEA. The CDR3 runs to 14 residues. V gave up 4 bases and J gave up 5 bases; unmatched junction bases: 6. CDR3 bases: TGCAGCGTTGGCCTAGCGGGAGCTCTAGATACGCAGTATTTT. As protein: CSVGLAGALDTQYF.

This clonotype was seen more than once but under ten times. The chain joins TRBV6-5 to TRBJ2-7, with unresolved D. The CDR3 contains 13 residues. V was pared by 0 bases and J by 7 bases, with 10 bases between. CDR1 is MNHEY and CDR2 is SVGAGI in the germline V gene. The CDR3 sequence is CASSYSNWQEQYF. In DNA form, the CDR3 reads TGTGCCAGCAGTTACTCGAATTGGCAGGAGCAGTACTTC.

This clonotype showed up many times. V is TRBV9 and J is TRBJ2-7, with D unresolved. V was trimmed by 0 bases and J by 2 bases, leaving 6 bases between them. CDR1 is SGDLS and CDR2 is YYNGEE in the germline V gene. The CDR3 consists of 13 residues. The CDR3 protein is CASSVDLTYEQYF. CDR3 DNA: TGTGCCAGCAGCGTAGACCTCACCTACGAGCAGTACTTC.

By share of the sample, this clonotype is medium-sized. This rearrangement joins TRBV28 to TRBJ2-7, with TRBD1 matching 7 bases. J gave up 2 bases and V 6 bases, and 10 bases lay outside the gene matches. There are 15 residues in the CDR3. Per the germline V gene, CDR1 is MDHEN and CDR2 is SYDVKM. This CDR3 is CASRPGTVQAYEQYF. The CDR3 DNA reads TGTGCCAGCAGACCCGGGACAGTACAAGCCTACGAGCAGTACTTC.

A few counts support this clonotype. The V and J genes are TRBV3-1 and TRBJ2-3; D remains ambiguous. CDR3 length: 14 amino acids. In germline, CDR1 is LGHDT, CDR2 YNNKEL (reference sequence). The V end was cut by 0 bases, the J end by 1 base, with 5 bases between. The CDR3 region has the DNA TGTGCCAGCAGCCAAGACCACCGCACAGATACGCAGTATTTT. Translated, it gives CASSQDHRTDTQYF.

By its share, this clonotype is medium-sized. The chain uses TRBV10-3 and TRBJ2-1, with a possible D match to TRBD1 (6 bases). V gave up 5 bases and J gave up 13 bases, with 21 bases separating them. This CDR3 spans 14 amino acids. Germline V gene data show CDR1 as ENHRY and CDR2 as SYGVKD. The CDR3 reads CAISPEPGAGVQFF. For the CDR3, the DNA is TGTGCCATCAGTCCAGAACCAGGGGCAGGGGTACAGTTCTTC.

In this sample, this clonotype turned up a few times. The chain has TRBV10-2 and TRBJ2-3; TRBD2 aligns across 8 bases. V was pared by 3 bases and J by 1 base, with 9 bases of the junction left unmatched. Germline CDR1 is WSHSY and CDR2 is SAAADI. The length of the CDR3 is 17 residues. CDR3 loop: CASSDLSAGGGTDTQYF. Written as DNA, the CDR3 is TGCGCCAGCAGTGATCTTTCGGCGGGAGGAGGCACAGATACGCAGTATTTT.

This clonotype has just a few counts. This rearrangement joins TRBV5-6 to TRBJ2-2, with 10 bases matching TRBD1. V lost 0 bases to trimming and J lost 5 bases; unmatched junction nucleotides: 10. The CDR3 runs 18 residues. The V gene's germline CDR1 is SGHDT and CDR2 YYEEEE. In DNA form, the CDR3 reads TGTGCCAGCAGCTTGGCGGGACAGGGGCCGACGAGGACCGGGGAGCTGTTTTTT. It encodes CASSLAGQGPTRTGELFF.

This clonotype rates as medium-sized. The V call is TRBV29-1, the J call TRBJ2-1; weak D call: TRBD2 (6 bases). Per the germline V gene, CDR1 is SQVTM and CDR2 is ANQGSEA. The CDR3 length is 14 residues. Deletions cut 8 bases from V and 6 bases from J, with 20 bases between. The CDR3 region is CSTSPGVIVNEQFF. In DNA form, the CDR3 reads TGCAGCACATCTCCGGGAGTTATTGTCAATGAGCAGTTCTTC.

Details on this clonotype: This may be a read error, as it is one base from a much larger clone. The V and J genes are TRBV28 and TRBJ1-5, with D uncertain. CDR1 is MDHEN, CDR2 SYDVKM, per germline. V gave up 2 bases and J gave up 15 bases, with 17 bases separating them. The CDR3 contains 13 residues. Written as DNA, the CDR3 is TGTGCCAGCAGTTTAGGGCAGACCCCAGCCCGGCATTTT. It translates to CASSLGQTPARHF.

The gene calls are TRBV4-1 and TRBJ1-1; 7 bases are shared with TRBD1. There are 14 residues in the CDR3. The germline V gene encodes CDR1 MGHRA and CDR2 YSYEKL. V lost 4 bases, J lost 1 base, and 3 bases stayed unmatched. Here the CDR3 DNA reads TGCGCCAGCAGCCGGACAGGCCAGAACACTGAAGCTTTCTTT. It translates to CASSRTGQNTEAFF.

This clonotype is medium-sized. The chain joins TRBV5-5 to TRBJ2-6; D is uncertain. The V gene lost 1 base and the J gene lost 0 bases, with 5 bases spanning the gap. The germline gives CDR1 SGHKS, CDR2 YYEKEE (reference sequence). The CDR3 length is 15 residues. The CDR3, as DNA: TGTGCCAGCAGCTTGATGCTCTCTGGGGCCAACGTCCTGACTTTC. As protein: CASSLMLSGANVLTF.

This clonotype is labeled as hyperexpanded (1% or more). V is TRBV20-1 and J is TRBJ1-5; unclear D gene. CDR3 length: 14 amino acids. CDR1 DFQATT and CDR2 SNEGSKA come from the germline V gene (reference sequence). Between the trimmed V and J ends, which lost 3 bases and 0 bases, there was a span of 9 bases. CDR3 amino acids: CSASYGDSNQPQHF. In DNA, the CDR3 is TGCAGTGCTAGTTACGGAGATAGCAATCAGCCCCAGCATTTT.

The chain carries TRBV29-1 and TRBJ1-4, with D unclear. The V gene lost 6 bases and the J gene lost 6 bases, with 8 bases spanning the gap. The germline CDR1 and CDR2 sequences are SQVTM and ANQGSEA. This CDR3 spans 11 amino acids. The CDR3 sequence is CSVGSDEKLFF. The CDR3 DNA reads as TGCAGCGTCGGATCGGATGAAAAACTGTTTTTT.

V gene TRBV7-2 combines with J gene TRBJ2-5, with 7 nucleotides matching TRBD2. Trimming took 3 bases from V and 5 from J; bases not matched to a gene: 9. Germline CDR1 is SGHTA and CDR2 is FQGNSA. CDR3 length: 15 residues. The DNA of the CDR3 is TGTGCCAGCAGCTTGGACGGACTAGTGGGGGAGACCCAGTACTTC. Protein sequence: CASSLDGLVGETQYF. Variable domain in full (rest from reference TRBV7-2 and TRBJ2-5): GAGVSQSPSNKVTEKGKDVELRCDPISGHTALYWYRQSLGQGLEFLIYFQGNSAPDKSGLPSDRFSAERTGGSVSTLTIQRTQQEDSAVYLCASSLDGLVGETQYFGPGTRLLVL.

The sample holds a few counts of this clonotype. The chain has TRBV5-1 and TRBJ1-5, with a tentative D call TRBD1 (5 bases). The CDR3 is made up of 14 amino acids. Trimming removed 0 bases from V and 1 base from J, with 5 bases in between. Germline-derived CDR1 and CDR2 are SGHRS and YFSETQ. The chain's CDR3 is CASSLEGSNQPQHF. CDR3 DNA: TGCGCCAGCAGCTTGGAGGGGAGCAATCAGCCCCAGCATTTT.

By share of the sample, this clonotype is medium-sized (0.01 to 0.1%). The V and J genes are TRBV11-2 and TRBJ2-1, with 10 nucleotides matching TRBD2. This CDR3 spans 14 amino acids. CDR1 is SGHAT and CDR2 is FQNNGV in the germline V gene. The V gene end was trimmed by 4 bases and the J gene end by 9 bases; junction bases not matched to a gene: 6. CDR3 region: CASSWRTSGSEQFF. CDR3 DNA sequence: TGTGCCAGCAGCTGGAGGACTAGCGGTAGTGAGCAGTTCTTC.

The chain joins TRBV9 to TRBJ2-2; D not resolved. CDR3 length equals 13 residues. Germline V gene data show CDR1 as SGDLS and CDR2 as YYNGEE. The germline V and J ends were trimmed by 0 bases and 7 bases, with 7 bases remaining between them. CDR3 residues: CASSVGGNGELFF. The CDR3 nucleotides read TGTGCCAGCAGCGTAGGCGGTAACGGGGAGCTGTTTTTT.

Within the sample, this clonotype is medium-sized (0.01 to 0.1%). This chain connects TRBV6-6 to TRBJ1-4; TRBD1 agrees at 7 bases. Trimming took 2 bases from V and 6 from J; bases not matched to a gene: 3. The CDR3 totals 14 residues. Per the germline V gene, CDR1 is MNHNY and CDR2 is SVGAGI (reference sequence). The CDR3 spells CASSYQTGYEKLFF. For the CDR3, the DNA is TGTGCCAGCAGTTACCAGACAGGGTATGAAAAACTGTTTTTT.

The genes are TRBV5-4 and TRBJ1-3; D is possibly TRBD1 (5 bases). V lost 0 bases, J lost 0 bases, and 10 bases lay in between. This CDR3 has 16 amino acids. CDR1 and CDR2 from the germline V gene are SGHNT and YYREEE (reference sequence). CDR3 sequence reads: CASSLGSGSSGNTIYF. The CDR3 region has the DNA TGTGCCAGCAGCTTGGGTTCAGGGAGCTCTGGAAACACCATATATTTT. The full variable domain, rest sourced from reference TRBV5-4 and TRBJ1-3, is ETGVTQSPTHLIKTRGQQVTLRCSSQSGHNTVSWYQQALGQGPQFIFQYYREEENGRGNFPPRFSGLQFPNYSSELNVNALELDDSALYLCASSLGSGSSGNTIYFGEGSWLTVV.